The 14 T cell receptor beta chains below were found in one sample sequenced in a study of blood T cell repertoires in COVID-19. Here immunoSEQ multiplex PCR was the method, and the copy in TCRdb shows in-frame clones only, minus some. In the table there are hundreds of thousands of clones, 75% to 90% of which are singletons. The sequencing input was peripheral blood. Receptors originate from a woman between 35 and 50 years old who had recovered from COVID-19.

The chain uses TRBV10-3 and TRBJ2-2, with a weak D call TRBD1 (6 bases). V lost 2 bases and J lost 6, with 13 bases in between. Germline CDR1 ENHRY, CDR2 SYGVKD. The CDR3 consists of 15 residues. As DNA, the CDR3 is TGTGCCATCAGTGAGACAGGGAACCCCTCCGGGGAGCTGTTTTTT. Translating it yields CAISETGNPSGELFF.

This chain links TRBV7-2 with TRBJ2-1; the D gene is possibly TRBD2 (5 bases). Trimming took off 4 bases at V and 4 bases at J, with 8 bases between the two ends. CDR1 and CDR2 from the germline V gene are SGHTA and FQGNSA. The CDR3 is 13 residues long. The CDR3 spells CASSWERYNEQFF. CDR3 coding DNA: TGTGCCAGCAGCTGGGAGAGGTACAATGAGCAGTTCTTC.

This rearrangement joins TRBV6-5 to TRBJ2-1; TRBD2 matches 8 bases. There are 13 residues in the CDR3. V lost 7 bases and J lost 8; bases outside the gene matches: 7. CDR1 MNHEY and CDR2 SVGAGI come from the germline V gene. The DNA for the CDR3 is TGTGCCAGCAAGGTACCCGGGGGGGATGAGCAGTTCTTC. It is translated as CASKVPGGDEQFF.

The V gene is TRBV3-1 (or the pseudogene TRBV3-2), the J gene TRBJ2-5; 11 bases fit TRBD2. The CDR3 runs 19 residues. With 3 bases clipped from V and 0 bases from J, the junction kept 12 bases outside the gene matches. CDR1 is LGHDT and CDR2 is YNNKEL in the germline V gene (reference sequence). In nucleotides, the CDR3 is TGTGCCAGCAGCCACCCCCCGCTGCTAGCGGGGGGCTACCAAGAGACCCAGTACTTC. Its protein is CASSHPPLLAGGYQETQYF.

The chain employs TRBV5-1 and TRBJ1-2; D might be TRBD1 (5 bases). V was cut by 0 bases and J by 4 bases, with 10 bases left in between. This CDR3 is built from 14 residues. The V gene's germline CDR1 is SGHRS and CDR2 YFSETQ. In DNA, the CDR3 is TGCGCCAGCAGCTTGGGGCAGGGTGTCTATGGCTACACCTTC. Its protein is CASSLGQGVYGYTF.

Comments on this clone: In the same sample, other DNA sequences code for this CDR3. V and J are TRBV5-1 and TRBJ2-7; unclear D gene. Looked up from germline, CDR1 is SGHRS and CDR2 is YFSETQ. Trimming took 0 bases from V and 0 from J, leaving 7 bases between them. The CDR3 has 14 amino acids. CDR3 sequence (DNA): TGCGCCAGCAGCTTGGATCCGAGCTCCTACGAGCAGTACTTC. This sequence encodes CASSLDPSSYEQYF.

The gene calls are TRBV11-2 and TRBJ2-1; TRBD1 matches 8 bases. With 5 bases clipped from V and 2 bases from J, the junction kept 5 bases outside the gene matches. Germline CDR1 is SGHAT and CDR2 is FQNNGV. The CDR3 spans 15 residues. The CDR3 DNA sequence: TGTGCCAGCAGCCCCGACAGGGGCACCTACAATGAGCAGTTCTTC. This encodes CASSPDRGTYNEQFF. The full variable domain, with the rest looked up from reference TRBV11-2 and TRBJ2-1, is EAGVAQSPRYKIIEKRQSVAFWCNPISGHATLYWYQQILGQGPKLLIQFQNNGVVDDSQLPKDRFSAERLKGVDSTLKIQPAKLEDSAVYLCASSPDRGTYNEQFFGPGTRLTVL.

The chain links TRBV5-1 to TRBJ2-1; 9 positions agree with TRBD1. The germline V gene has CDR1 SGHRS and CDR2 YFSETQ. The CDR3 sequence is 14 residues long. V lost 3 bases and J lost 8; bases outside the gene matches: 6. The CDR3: CASSSRDREDEQFF. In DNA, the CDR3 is TGCGCCAGCAGCTCACGGGACAGGGAGGATGAGCAGTTCTTC.

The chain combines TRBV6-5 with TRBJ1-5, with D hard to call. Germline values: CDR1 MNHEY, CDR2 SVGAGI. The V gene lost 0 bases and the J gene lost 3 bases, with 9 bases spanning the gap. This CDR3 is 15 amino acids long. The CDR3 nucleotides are TGTGCCAGCAGTTACTCGAACAGACACAATCAGCCCCAGCATTTT. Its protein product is CASSYSNRHNQPQHF.

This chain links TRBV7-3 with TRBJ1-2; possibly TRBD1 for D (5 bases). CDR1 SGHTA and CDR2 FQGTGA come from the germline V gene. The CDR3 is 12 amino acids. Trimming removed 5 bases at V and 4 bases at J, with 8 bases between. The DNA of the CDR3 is TGTGCCAGCAGCAGGGGAGGCTATGGCTACACCTTC. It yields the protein CASSRGGYGYTF.

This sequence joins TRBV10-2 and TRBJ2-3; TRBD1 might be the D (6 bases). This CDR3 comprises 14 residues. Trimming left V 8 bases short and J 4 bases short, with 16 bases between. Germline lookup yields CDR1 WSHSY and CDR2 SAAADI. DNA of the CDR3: TGCGCCAGCCTTTCACCCAGGGGCCCAGATACGCAGTATTTT. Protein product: CASLSPRGPDTQYF.

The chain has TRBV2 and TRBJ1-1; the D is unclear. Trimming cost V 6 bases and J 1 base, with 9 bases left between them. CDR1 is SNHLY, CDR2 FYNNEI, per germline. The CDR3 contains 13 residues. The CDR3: CASSIQRNTEAFF. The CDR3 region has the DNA TGTGCCAGCAGCATACAAAGGAACACTGAAGCTTTCTTT.

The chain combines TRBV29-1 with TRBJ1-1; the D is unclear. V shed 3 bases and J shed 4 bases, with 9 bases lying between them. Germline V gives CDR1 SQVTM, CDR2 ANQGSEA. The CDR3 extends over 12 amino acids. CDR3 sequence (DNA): TGCAGCGTTGACCCCGGGGTCACTGAAGCTTTCTTT. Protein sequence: CSVDPGVTEAFF. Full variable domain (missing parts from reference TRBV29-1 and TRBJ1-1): SAVISQKPSRDICQRGTSLTIQCQVDSQVTMMFWYRQQPGQSLTLIATANQGSEATYESGFVIDKFPISRPNLTFSTLTVSNMSPEDSSIYLCSVDPGVTEAFFGQGTRLTVV.

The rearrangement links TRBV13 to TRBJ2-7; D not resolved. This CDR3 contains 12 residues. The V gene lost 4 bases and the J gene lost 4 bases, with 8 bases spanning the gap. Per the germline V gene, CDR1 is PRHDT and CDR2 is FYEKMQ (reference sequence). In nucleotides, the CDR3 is TGTGCCAGCAGCTCCTACCGATACGAGCAGTACTTC. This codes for CASSSYRYEQYF.